A single sample gave rise to the 8 T cell receptor beta chains below, sequenced in a study of blood T cell repertoires in COVID-19. Assay used: immunoSEQ multiplex PCR; TCRdb lists only in-frame clones, some missing. The sample records about 400,000 clones, roughly 90% being singletons. Sample: peripheral blood. These receptors were obtained from a woman in her fifties or sixties with COVID-19, enrolled during active disease.

The genes are TRBV7-2 and TRBJ2-3, with D possibly being TRBD2 (6 bases). The CDR3 totals 17 residues. V was trimmed by 4 bases and J by 0 bases, leaving 17 bases between them. Germline V lookup: CDR1 SGHTA, CDR2 FQGNSA. The CDR3: CASSYLGVAASTDTQYF. CDR3 DNA: TGTGCCAGCAGCTATCTGGGGGTAGCGGCGAGCACAGATACGCAGTATTTT. The variable domain in full, completed from reference TRBV7-2 and TRBJ2-3, reads GAGVSQSPSNKVTEKGKDVELRCDPISGHTALYWYRQSLGQGLEFLIYFQGNSAPDKSGLPSDRFSAERTGGSVSTLTIQRTQQEDSAVYLCASSYLGVAASTDTQYFGPGTRLTVL.

The chain employs TRBV3-1 (or the pseudogene TRBV3-2) and TRBJ1-4, with TRBD1 matching 7 bases. The V gene end was trimmed by 4 bases and the J gene end by 10 bases; junction bases not matched to a gene: 9. CDR3 length: 14 amino acids. Looked up from germline, CDR1 is LGHDT and CDR2 is YNNKEL (reference sequence). In DNA form, the CDR3 reads TGTGCCAGCAGCCGGGACAGATTAGATGGAAAACTGTTTTTT. Encoded protein: CASSRDRLDGKLFF.

The chain carries TRBV24-1 and TRBJ2-7; D might be TRBD2 (5 bases). Per germline, CDR1 KGHDR and CDR2 SFDVKD. Trimming took off 5 bases at V and 1 base at J, with 5 bases between the two ends. This CDR3 contains 12 residues. CDR3 sequence (DNA): TGTGCCACCAGTGGCGGGTCCTACGAGCAGTACTTC. Translated: CATSGGSYEQYF.

This chain uses TRBV6-5 with TRBJ2-7; D ambiguous. V lost 8 bases to trimming and J lost 4 bases, with 18 bases between them. Germline values: CDR1 MNHEY, CDR2 SVGAGI. The CDR3 is 14 residues long. The CDR3 is CASSNGSPPYEQYF. DNA of the CDR3: TGTGCCAGCTCAAACGGGTCCCCCCCGTACGAGCAGTACTTC.

The rearrangement joins TRBV9 to TRBJ1-5, with TRBD1 matching 11 bases. Trimming at V came to 4 bases and at J to 5 bases, leaving 5 bases not matched to a gene. Germline V gene sequence: CDR1 SGDLS, CDR2 YYNGEE. There are 15 residues in the CDR3. The CDR3 bases are TGTGCCAGCAGCCTGGGACAGGGGGACGATCAGCCCCAGCATTTT. Its translation is CASSLGQGDDQPQHF.

J is TRBJ2-1 and V is TRBV7-9, with 11 bases aligning to TRBD2. The CDR3 contains 15 residues. V was clipped by 3 bases and J by 10 bases; unmatched bases: 8. CDR1 is SEHNR and CDR2 is FQNEAQ in the germline V gene (reference sequence). CDR3: CASSLGLAGGSEQFF. CDR3 coding DNA: TGTGCCAGCAGCTTGGGTCTAGCGGGGGGAAGCGAGCAGTTCTTC.

The J gene is TRBJ1-4, the V gene TRBV2; D is undetermined. This CDR3 has 15 amino acids. V was cut by 6 bases and J by 2 bases, with 13 bases left in between. Per the germline V gene, CDR1 is SNHLY and CDR2 is FYNNEI. For the CDR3, the DNA is TGTGCCAGCAGCGGAGTAGGCGGGACTAATGAAAAACTGTTTTTT. Its translation: CASSGVGGTNEKLFF. Together with reference TRBV2 and TRBJ1-4, the CDR3 gives the full variable domain: EPEVTQTPSHQVTQMGQEVILRCVPISNHLYFYWYRQILGQKVEFLVSFYNNEISEKSEIFDDQFSVERPDGSNFTLKIRSTKLEDSAMYFCASSGVGGTNEKLFFGSGTQLSVL.

The rearrangement uses TRBV27 and TRBJ2-5; TRBD1 agrees at 10 bases. V lost 5 bases and J lost 5; bases outside the gene matches: 14. The CDR3 is 17 amino acids. Germline V lookup: CDR1 MNHEY, CDR2 SMNVEV (reference sequence). The CDR3 nucleotides read TGTGCCAGCAGTCCAGAGACAGGGGGCGAGACAGGCGAGACCCAGTACTTC. Translating it yields CASSPETGGETGETQYF.